This T cell receptor beta chain was sequenced for a study of memory CD4+ T cells and cytomegalovirus serostatus. The CDR3 sequence is 14 residues long. V shed 5 bases, J shed 3 bases, and the junction held 6 bases outside the gene matches. Germline values: CDR1 MNHEY, CDR2 SMNVEV (reference sequence). This clone was recorded a few times. Sequencing was performed with immunoSEQ multiplex PCR; in TCRdb, only in-frame clones are kept and a portion is missing. Here the sample spans roughly 48,000 clones, about 86% being singletons. Single viable CD3+CD4+CD8-CD45RO+ cells were sorted as the memory CD4+ T cells.

This chain uses TRBV27 with TRBJ1-1; TRBD1 matches 7 bases. The receptor's source is an adult in good health and CMV-seropositive. Sequences were obtained from memory CD4+ T cells from blood. The CDR3 sequence: CASSPTGRYTEAFF. DNA of the CDR3: TGTGCCAGCAGTCCGACAGGGCGTTACACTGAAGCTTTCTTT.